This T cell receptor (beta chain) appears in the sequencing data of a study of blood T cell repertoires in COVID-19. Study-level background: The study drew acute and convalescent COVID-19 samples from the United States, Italy and Spain.

In the original workflow: Using reference gene primer amplification, nucleated cell counts were estimated. Some clones are missing from TCRdb's copy, which holds only in-frame ones; the method was immunoSEQ multiplex PCR. The V and J calls and clone size are taken from that table; D and trimming were inferred from the DNA. The table has tens of thousands of clones, 90% seen once. V was clipped by 6 bases and J by 7 bases, with 9 bases between them. CDR1 MNHEY and CDR2 SVGAGI come from the germline V gene. There are 12 residues in the CDR3. The sample taken for sequencing was peripheral blood. The chain has TRBV6-5 and TRBJ1-4; D gene unclear. This sequence originates from a man aged 55 to 70 with acute or convalescent COVID-19. In nucleotides, the CDR3 is TGTGCCAGCAGCTTGATCGGTGAAAAACTGTTTTTT. Residues: CASSLIGEKLFF.